The T cell receptor (beta chain) under discussion was sequenced for a study of HIV-infected patients and healthy controls. Study-level results: Significantly higher mean Gini indices appeared in HIV-infected repertoires, possibly reflecting oligoclonality.

No cell fractionation was done, so the repertoire covers all unsorted peripheral blood T cells. Of note for this clonotype: What it binds is unknown.

Approximately 500 ng RNA was reverse transcribed with alpha and beta constant-region primers. Alpha and beta chain libraries were made separately by chain-specific third strand synthesis with multiplexing indices. Each cDNA molecule was barcoded, and a single primer pair amplified each chain. TCRdb processed the 5' RACE reads anew with MiXCR; each CDR3 protein has one entry. The data hold around 20,000 distinct CDR3 sequences, with around 8.2% observed a single time. Sequenced: blood. The TCR was taken from an adult in good health.

The CDR3, as DNA: TGCAGTGCTAGGGGGCAGGGAGTGACACGCGAGCAGTACTTC. This encodes CSARGQGVTREQYF. The chain employs TRBV20-1 and TRBJ2-7; the D call may be TRBD1 or TRBD2 (5 bases each). The V and J ends lost 3 bases and 6 bases respectively, with 18 bases between them. Germline assignment: CDR1 DFQATT and CDR2 SNEGSKA (reference sequence). The CDR3 totals 14 residues.